Detailed here is one T cell receptor beta chain. Its antigen is currently unknown. The data stem from a study of shared clonotypes between healthy human individuals. Overall study findings and caveats: Tissue TCR repertoires likely differ from these blood-only repertoires.

The assay ran at deep level. The assay was immunoSEQ multiplex PCR, and TCRdb's table has in-frame clones only and misses some. Of roughly 2.6 million clones in the sample, around nine tenths are singletons; the top ten hold around 0.15%. This clonotype was sampled from a man aged 18 to 29 in good health. Sequencing input: naive CD4+ T cells sorted from blood. The subset is: CD45RA+ positively selected.

CDR3 in amino acids: CASSTPKIGLAGSLVEQYF. In DNA form, the CDR3 reads TGTGCCAGTAGTACTCCTAAAATAGGACTAGCGGGATCGCTGGTCGAGCAGTACTTC. The V call is TRBV19, the J call TRBJ2-7; 12 nucleotides align to TRBD2. Germline trimming cut 4 bases from V and 6 bases from J; bases unmatched to any gene: 19. From germline, CDR1 is LNHDA and CDR2 SQIVND (reference sequence). This CDR3 is 19 amino acids long.